A selection of T cell receptor beta chains follows, all from one sample in a study of cytomegalovirus exposure and HLA in healthy donors. Generated by immunoSEQ multiplex PCR, the TCRdb table keeps only in-frame clones and is missing some. The data show more than 75,000 clones, 84% seen once. Sequencing input: PBMCs. Every receptor here comes from a woman aged 18-35 years in good health and CMV-seropositive. Each CDR3 is given with its conserved first and last residue. Fields, in order: clone size, V gene, D gene, J gene, CDR3 protein, CDR3 DNA. A D gene is named only where the DNA matches it firmly. Clone size appears in some rows only: once, few, many, or a class for an expanded clone.

.	TRBV10-1	.	TRBJ2-1	CASSGTSNEQFF	TGCGCCAGCAGTGGGACTTCCAATGAGCAGTTCTTC
.	TRBV19	TRBD2	TRBJ2-5	CASSKGTSGGQETQYF	TGTGCCAGTAGTAAGGGGACTAGCGGGGGCCAAGAGACCCAGTACTTC
.	TRBV28	TRBD1	TRBJ2-7	CASSHPGQEASYEQYF	TGTGCCAGCAGTCATCCCGGACAGGAGGCATCCTACGAGCAGTACTTC
.	TRBV5-1	.	TRBJ2-5	CASSFQGEETQYF	TGCGCCAGCAGCTTCCAGGGCGAAGAGACCCAGTACTTC
.	TRBV10-3	.	TRBJ2-5	CATAGGLETQYF	TGTGCCACCGCTGGAGGGCTAGAGACCCAGTACTTC
.	TRBV7-9	.	TRBJ2-7	CASSLGADEQYF	TGTGCCAGCAGTTTAGGGGCCGACGAGCAGTACTTC
.	TRBV27	TRBD2	TRBJ2-5	CASSFSGRDSQYF	TGTGCCAGCAGTTTTAGCGGGAGGGATTCCCAGTACTTC
.	TRBV9	.	TRBJ2-3	CASSAYTDTQYF	TGTGCCAGCAGCGCTTACACAGATACGCAGTATTTT
.	TRBV7-2	.	TRBJ2-3	CASSFMGEAFTDTQYF	TGTGCCAGCAGCTTTATGGGGGAGGCCTTCACAGATACGCAGTATTTT
.	TRBV6-1	.	TRBJ1-3	CASSGQVSSGNTIYF	TGTGCCAGCAGTGGACAGGTCAGCTCTGGAAACACCATATATTTT
.	TRBV5-4	.	TRBJ1-1	CASSSTSREAFF	TGTGCCAGCAGCTCTACCTCCCGTGAAGCTTTCTTT
.	TRBV9	TRBD2	TRBJ2-2	CASSVVGSGRGNTGELFF	TGTGCCAGCAGCGTAGTAGGTAGCGGGAGGGGTAACACCGGGGAGCTGTTTTTT
.	TRBV2	TRBD2	TRBJ2-1	CASSPQTSGYYNEQFF	TGTGCCAGCAGCCCCCAAACTAGCGGCTACTACAATGAGCAGTTCTTC
.	TRBV5-1	.	TRBJ2-5	CASSKGRGETQYF	TGCGCCAGCAGCAAGGGCCGGGGGGAGACCCAGTACTTC
once	TRBV19	.	TRBJ1-4	CASRAGTYWYEKLFF	TGTGCCAGTAGGGCGGGGACGTATTGGTATGAAAAACTGTTTTTT
.	TRBV7-9	.	TRBJ2-1	CASSSPQRPYNEQFF	TGTGCCAGCAGCTCCCCGCAGCGGCCCTACAATGAGCAGTTCTTC
.	TRBV5-1	TRBD1	TRBJ2-7	CASSPGTARYYEQYF	TGCGCCAGCAGCCCAGGGACAGCCAGGTATTACGAGCAGTACTTC
.	TRBV5-8	.	TRBJ2-1	CASSLGLVASGSSEFF	.
.	TRBV5-5	.	TRBJ2-7	CASSLSREQYF	TGTGCCAGCAGCTTGTCGCGGGAGCAGTACTTC
.	TRBV30	.	TRBJ2-7	CAWRSGGAIGYYEQYF	TGTGCCTGGAGGAGTGGGGGGGCCATTGGCTACTACGAGCAGTACTTC
.	TRBV5-8	.	TRBJ1-2	CASSLPGVYGYTF	TGTGCCAGCAGCTTGCCAGGGGTCTATGGCTACACCTTC
.	TRBV10-1	.	TRBJ2-3	CASSESGGMGTQYF	TGCGCCAGCAGTGAAAGCGGCGGAATGGGTACGCAGTATTTT
.	TRBV27	TRBD2	TRBJ2-7	CASSTRDRRTSGTYEQYF	TGTGCCAGCAGTACCAGGGACAGGAGGACTAGCGGCACCTACGAGCAGTACTTC
.	TRBV29-1	TRBD1	TRBJ1-2	CSVDSGTGPNYGYTF	TGCAGCGTCGACTCCGGGACAGGCCCTAACTATGGCTACACCTTC
.	TRBV11-2	.	TRBJ2-7	CASSRTGGREEQYF	TGTGCCAGCAGCCGTACCGGAGGGCGGGAAGAGCAGTACTTC
.	TRBV10-3	TRBD1	TRBJ1-5	CAISPGQGNQPQHF	TGTGCCATCAGTCCTGGACAGGGGAATCAGCCCCAGCATTTT
.	TRBV7-3	TRBD2	TRBJ2-5	CASSSGTSGETQYF	TGTGCCAGCAGCTCGGGGACTAGCGGGGAGACCCAGTACTTC
.	TRBV25-1	TRBD2	TRBJ2-4	CASSDLTSGAKNIQYF	TGTGCCAGCAGTGATTTGACTAGCGGAGCCAAAAACATTCAGTACTTC
.	TRBV4-1	TRBD2	TRBJ2-1	CASSQGREGRAHNEQFF	TGCGCCAGCAGCCAAGGTCGGGAGGGCAGGGCCCACAATGAGCAGTTCTTC
.	TRBV28	TRBD1	TRBJ2-7	CASAGTGGPVQYF	TGTGCCAGTGCAGGGACAGGGGGCCCCGTGCAGTACTTC
once	TRBV11-3	TRBD1	TRBJ2-7	CASSPRQGNEQYF	TGTGCCAGCAGCCCTAGACAGGGAAACGAGCAGTACTTC
.	TRBV6-6	TRBD2	TRBJ2-1	CASSYFASGASGEQFF	TGTGCCAGCAGTTACTTCGCTAGCGGCGCTTCTGGTGAGCAGTTCTTC
.	TRBV6-5	TRBD1	TRBJ2-7	CASSYTGQGSYEQYF	TGTGCCAGCAGTTACACGGGACAGGGTTCCTACGAGCAGTACTTC